This T cell receptor beta chain is drawn from a study of CXCR3-negative and CXCR3-positive naive CD8 T cells. As for the study in general: Sequencing brought in approximately 150 million TRB reads altogether, and each library got about 1.5 +/- 0.3 million.

The TRB libraries of cDNA were built by UMI-labeled 5' RACE. TCRdb reworked the 5' RACE reads into one entry per CDR3 protein, no DNA. This table holds 6,000 to 8,500 distinct CDR3 sequences. This clonotype counts as medium-sized (0.01 to 0.1%) by frequency. The CDR3 sequence is 16 residues long. Germline assignment: CDR1 MDHEN and CDR2 SYDVKM. The sequencing sample was made of naive CXCR3- CD8+ T cells from blood. The subset: CD45RO-CCR7+CD27+CD95- naive CD8+ T cells lacking CXCR3 (TNR3-). The chain has TRBV28 and TRBJ2-1; TCRdb gives TRBD1 as the D gene, but with no DNA this cannot be confirmed. The receptor was isolated from a human donor in good health. Some clones in this sample may be carry-over from other donors' samples. The CDR3 loop is CASSFERDRAINEQFF.